The 15 T cell receptor beta chains in this list originate from one sample, sequenced in a study of blood T cells in healthy people across ages. With a J-beta primer mix and a sample-barcoded 5' primer, a second PCR ran about 7 to 12 cycles. TCRdb ran MiXCR on the 5' RACE reads and lists one entry per CDR3 protein. The table has more than 900,000 distinct CDR3 sequences, just under 30% seen once. This sample was shared with a second study, whose subject was T cells of mothers and their children.

Sequencing was done on a sample of blood. All receptors come from a middle-aged woman in good health.

V gene TRBV18 combines with J gene TRBJ1-1; D is perhaps TRBD1 (5 bases). Trimming pared 2 bases from V and 7 bases from J, leaving 17 bases between. CDR3 length equals 15 residues. Germline CDR1 is KGHSH and CDR2 is LQKENI. The CDR3 DNA reads as TGTGCCAGCTCACCAATTATCAAGGACATAGATGAAGCTTTCTTT. Translation: CASSPIIKDIDEAFF.

This clonotype has ten or more counts. Germline and junction disagree at one end, which may indicate a read error. The genes are TRBV2 and TRBJ1-2; TRBD1 matches 10 bases. The CDR3 has 16 amino acids. Germline loops: CDR1 SNHLY, CDR2 FYNNEI. The CDR3 coding sequence is TGTGCCAGCAGTAGGGACAGGGGATCCACTAAGTATGGCTACACCTTC. Protein product: CASSRDRGSTKYGYTF. Combining the CDR3 with reference TRBV2 and TRBJ1-2 gives the whole variable domain EPEVTQTPSHQVTQMGQEVILRCVPISNHLYFYWYRQILGQKVEFLVSFYNNEISEKSEIFDDQFSVERPDGSNFTLKIRSTKLEDSAMYFCASSRDRGSTKYGYTFGSGTRLTVV.

This clonotype was recorded many times. This chain connects TRBV5-1 to TRBJ2-4; 9 bases map to TRBD1. Germline CDR1 reads SGHRS; CDR2 reads YFSETQ. V dropped 3 bases and J dropped 10; count of bases not matched to a gene: 2. The length of the CDR3 is 12 residues. CDR3: CASSSGQGIQYF. For the CDR3, the DNA is TGCGCCAGCAGCTCAGGACAGGGGATTCAGTACTTC.

This clonotype was found many times. A read error may explain this, as a much larger clone is one base away. V gene TRBV6-4 combines with J gene TRBJ2-7; 12 bases match TRBD2. The CDR3 length is 15 residues. Germline CDR1 is MRHNA and CDR2 is SNTAGT. The J segment lost 7 bases and the V segment lost 0 bases, leaving 4 bases of the junction unmatched. CDR3 sequence (DNA): TGTGCCAGCAGTGACTCGACTAGCGGGGGCAATGAGCAGTACTTC. Residues: CASSDSTSGGNEQYF.

As DNA, the CDR3 is TGTGCCAGCAGCTCCTCCGAGACGGGGGGCACTGAAGCTTTCTTT. This encodes CASSSSETGGTEAFF. The chain recombines TRBV7-3 with TRBJ1-1; D is possibly TRBD1 (5 bases). CDR3 length equals 15 residues. Trimming stripped 4 bases from V and 4 bases from J, with 16 bases between. CDR1 and CDR2 from the germline V gene are SGHTA and FQGTGA.

This clonotype has only a few counts. The chain employs TRBV7-3 and TRBJ1-1, with D perhaps TRBD1 (6 bases). Germline assignment: CDR1 SGHTA and CDR2 FQGTGA. This CDR3 has 13 amino acids. Deletions cut 3 bases from V and 3 bases from J, with 8 bases between. CDR3 sequence: CASSFGQYTEAFF. In DNA, the CDR3 is TGTGCCAGCAGCTTCGGACAGTACACTGAAGCTTTCTTT.

The J gene is TRBJ1-2, the V gene TRBV29-1; the match to TRBD1 covers 11 bases. The CDR3 has 14 amino acids. J lost 5 bases, V lost 4 bases, and 6 bases had no gene match. Germline V gives CDR1 SQVTM, CDR2 ANQGSEA. The CDR3 DNA reads as TGCAGCGTTGCCTCCGGGACAGGGGGGTATGGCTACACCTTC. Amino acids: CSVASGTGGYGYTF.

This clonotype was seen more than once but under ten times. The chain has TRBV6-5 and TRBJ2-5; a weak D match, TRBD1 (6 bases). Trimming took 8 bases from V and 2 from J, leaving 18 bases between them. This CDR3 comprises 15 residues. Germline V CDR1 and CDR2: MNHEY, SVGAGI. CDR3: CASASMGAVQETQYF. The CDR3 DNA is TGTGCCAGCGCCTCAATGGGGGCTGTACAAGAGACCCAGTACTTC.

The chain combines TRBV24-1 with TRBJ2-1; D not certain. The CDR3 length is 15 residues. V lost 3 bases and J 1 base, leaving 9 bases between the germline ends. Looked up from germline, CDR1 is KGHDR and CDR2 is SFDVKD. CDR3 protein: CATSDRAYSYNEQFF. CDR3 sequence (DNA): TGTGCCACCAGTGATCGGGCATATTCCTACAATGAGCAGTTCTTC.

This chain connects TRBV4-1 to TRBJ2-3; D is unclear. The CDR3 sequence is 12 residues long. Germline values: CDR1 MGHRA, CDR2 YSYEKL. V gave up 10 bases and J gave up 2 bases, with 10 bases separating them. CDR3 region: CANKGLTDTQYF. CDR3 DNA: TGCGCCAACAAGGGCCTCACAGATACGCAGTATTTT.

This clonotype was found many times. This chain uses TRBV4-3 with TRBJ2-5; 11 positions agree with TRBD2. There are 19 residues in the CDR3. Germline CDR1 is LGHNA and CDR2 is YSLEER. V was clipped by 0 bases and J by 2 bases; unmatched bases: 11. The CDR3, as DNA: TGCGCCAGCAGCCAAGATGTTTCTAGCGGGGGGTTGCCTCAAGAGACCCAGTACTTC. Translated: CASSQDVSSGGLPQETQYF.

To note about this clonotype: Since a much larger clone is just one base distant, this may be a read error. The chain employs TRBV20-1 and TRBJ2-7, with D unclear. Judging by the DNA end, TRBJ2-5 fits better; the J call may be wrong. CDR3 length equals 10 residues. CDR1 and CDR2 from the germline V gene are DFQATT and SNEGSKA (reference sequence). This chain's CDR3 is CSVLWKTQYF. CDR3 nucleotide sequence: TGCAGTGTCCTGTGGAAGACCCAGTACTTC.

The rearrangement links TRBV20-1 to TRBJ2-1, with 8 bases that match TRBD2. The J call is doubtful: the DNA matches TRBJ2-7 better. Germline V CDR1 and CDR2: DFQATT, SNEGSKA (reference sequence). The CDR3 totals 16 residues. The CDR3 sequence: CSAPGGGGIAYNEQYF. CDR3 bases: TGCAGTGCCCCCGGGGGCGGGGGGATAGCTTACAATGAGCAGTACTTC.

This clonotype was counted at least ten times. CDR3 DNA: TGCGCCAGCAGCCAAGATCCAGAGACGGGGGATGTAATGAACACTGAAGCTTTCTTT. It yields the protein CASSQDPETGDVMNTEAFF. The J gene is TRBJ1-1, the V gene TRBV4-1; D might be TRBD1 (5 bases). Germline V gene lookup returns CDR1 MGHRA and CDR2 YSYEKL. Trimming pared 0 bases from V and 0 bases from J, leaving 20 bases between. CDR3 size: 19 residues.

This chain connects TRBV28 to TRBJ2-1, with D possibly matching TRBD2 (6 bases). Trimming removed 4 bases at V and 0 bases at J, with 10 bases between. This CDR3 spans 15 amino acids. Germline values: CDR1 MDHEN, CDR2 SYDVKM. CDR3 sequence: CASSWRGDSYNEQFF. Written as DNA, the CDR3 is TGTGCCAGCAGTTGGCGGGGCGACTCCTACAATGAGCAGTTCTTC.